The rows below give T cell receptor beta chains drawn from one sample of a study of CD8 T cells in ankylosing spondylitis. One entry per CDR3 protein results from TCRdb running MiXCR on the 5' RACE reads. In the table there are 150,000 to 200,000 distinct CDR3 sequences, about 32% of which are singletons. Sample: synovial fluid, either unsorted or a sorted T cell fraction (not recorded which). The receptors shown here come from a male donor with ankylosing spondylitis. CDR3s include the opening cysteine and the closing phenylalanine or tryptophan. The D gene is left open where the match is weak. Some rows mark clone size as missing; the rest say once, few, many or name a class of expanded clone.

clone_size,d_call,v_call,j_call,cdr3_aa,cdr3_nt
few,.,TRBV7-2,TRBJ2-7,CASSLVGVEQYF,TGTGCCAGCAGCTTAGTAGGGGTTGAGCAGTACTTC
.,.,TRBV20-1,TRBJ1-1,CRIGMNTEAFF,TGCAGAATAGGGATGAACACTGAAGCTTTCTTT
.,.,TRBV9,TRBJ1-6,CASSGGGRTAYNSPLHF,TGTGCCAGCAGCGGTGGGGGGCGGACAGCGTATAATTCACCCCTCCACTTT
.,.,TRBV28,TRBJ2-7,CASTYQAGPYEQYF,TGTGCCAGCACGTACCAGGCTGGTCCCTACGAGCAGTACTTC
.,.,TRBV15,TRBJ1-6,CATSSDGVVGLDSPLHF,TGTGCCACCAGCAGTGATGGTGTTGTGGGCCTTGATTCACCCCTCCACTTT
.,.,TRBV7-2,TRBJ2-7,CASSPPRTYNTYEQYF,TGTGCCAGCAGCCCACCCCGCACATACAATACCTACGAGCAGTACTTC
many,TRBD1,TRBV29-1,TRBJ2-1,CSVGTGWHEQFF,TGCAGCGTCGGGACAGGGTGGCATGAGCAGTTCTTC
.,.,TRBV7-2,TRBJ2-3,CASSSYGDTQYF,TGTGCCAGCAGCTCCTACGGTGATACGCAGTATTTT
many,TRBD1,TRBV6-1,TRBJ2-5,CASSWGQGEETQYF,TGTGCCAGCAGCTGGGGACAGGGGGAAGAGACCCAGTACTTC
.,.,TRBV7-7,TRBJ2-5,CASSPTTGLLETQYF,TGTGCCAGCAGCCCTACGACAGGATTGCTTGAGACCCAGTACTTC
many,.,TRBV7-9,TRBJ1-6,CASSLRQDGSPLHF,TGTGCCAGCAGCTTACGACAGGACGGTTCACCCCTCCACTTT
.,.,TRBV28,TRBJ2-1,CASSTLGVSDNEQFF,TGTGCCAGCAGTACCTTGGGGGTCTCGGACAATGAGCAGTTCTTC
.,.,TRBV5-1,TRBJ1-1,CASSHGRGDAEAFF,TGCGCCAGCAGCCACGGGCGGGGGGACGCTGAAGCTTTCTTT
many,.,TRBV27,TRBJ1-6,CASSPEGGRYSPLHF,TGTGCCAGCAGTCCTGAGGGGGGGCGATACTCACCCCTCCACTTT
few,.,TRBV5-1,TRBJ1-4,CASSLDRYEKLFF,TGCGCCAGCAGCTTGGACCGTTACGAAAAACTGTTTTTT
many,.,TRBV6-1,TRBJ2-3,CASRGAVGTDTQYF,TGTGCCAGCAGGGGTGCGGTGGGGACAGATACGCAGTATTTT
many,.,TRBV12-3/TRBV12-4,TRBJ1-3,CASSFNRAGNTIYF,TGTGCCAGCAGTTTTAACAGGGCTGGAAACACCATATATTTT
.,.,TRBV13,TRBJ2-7,CASRLFGSGSYEQYF,TGTGCCAGCAGGCTTTTCGGGAGTGGTTCCTACGAGCAGTACTTC
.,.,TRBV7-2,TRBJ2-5,CASSFNGDSQETQYF,TGTGCCAGCAGCTTCAATGGGGATTCCCAAGAGACCCAGTACTTC
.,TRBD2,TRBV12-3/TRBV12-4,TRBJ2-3,CASSSRTSGEQDTQYF,TGTGCCAGCAGTTCCCGGACTAGCGGGGAACAAGATACGCAGTATTTT
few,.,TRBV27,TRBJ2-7,CASSLMTGSVRYF,TGTGCCAGCAGTTTAATGACGGGGAGCGTAAGGTACTTC
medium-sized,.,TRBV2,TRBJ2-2,CASSRTGRGTGELFF,TGTGCCAGCAGCCGAACCGGACGGGGCACCGGGGAGCTGTTTTTT
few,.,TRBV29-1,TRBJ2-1,CSARLAYNEQFF,TGCAGCGCGAGGCTAGCCTACAATGAGCAGTTCTTC
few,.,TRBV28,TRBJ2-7,CASSHYEQYF,TGTGCCAGCAGTCACTACGAGCAGTACTTC
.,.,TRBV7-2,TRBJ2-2,CASSLGGVNTGELFF,TGTGCCAGCAGCTTAGGGGGGGTGAACACCGGGGAGCTGTTTTTT
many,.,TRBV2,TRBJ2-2,CASSGTTTTGELFF,TGTGCCAGCAGTGGGACGACTACAACCGGGGAGCTGTTTTTT
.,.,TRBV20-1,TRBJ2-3,CSAIRAESDTQYF,TGCAGTGCTATCCGGGCAGAATCAGATACGCAGTATTTT
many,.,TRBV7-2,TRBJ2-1,CASTGRAGYYNEQFF,TGTGCCAGCACCGGCCGCGCGGGGTACTACAATGAGCAGTTCTTC
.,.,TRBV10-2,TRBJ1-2,CTSGEGGSGYTF,TGCACCAGCGGAGAAGGGGGTTCGGGCTACACCTTC
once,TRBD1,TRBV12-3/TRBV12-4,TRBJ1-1,CASRRATGLDTEAFF,TGTGCCAGCAGGCGAGCGACAGGGCTGGACACTGAAGCTTTCTTT
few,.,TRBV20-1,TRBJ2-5,CSARGEETQYF,TGCAGTGCTCGCGGGGAAGAGACCCAGTACTTC